What follows describes a single T cell receptor beta chain. Antigen unknown. This record comes from a study of CD8 T cells in Susac syndrome. General study results and limits: As the study acknowledged, the number of individuals in its TCR sequencing and HLA analysis was relatively small.

After extraction with the RNeasy kit, about 0.45 to 1 ug of the RNA was reverse transcribed using random hexamers. It was immunoSEQ multiplex PCR that amplified TCR beta CDR3 across 54 Vbeta and 13 Jbeta. One entry per CDR3 protein, called by TCRdb with MiXCR from the immunoSEQ multiplex PCR reads. The repertoire holds 160,000 or so distinct CDR3 sequences, with approximately 95% as singletons. Trimming removed 4 bases from V and 2 bases from J, with 9 bases in between. The V gene's germline CDR1 is LGHDT and CDR2 YNNKEL (reference sequence). This CDR3 spans 14 amino acids. The T cells that were sequenced for TCR beta were CD8+ and CD4+ cells from blood.

The V and J genes are TRBV3-1 and TRBJ1-3; no clear D. The sequenced sample was CD4+ T cells from PBMCs. The sequence came from a human donor with multiple sclerosis. CDR3 protein: CASSPEATGNTIYF. DNA of the CDR3: TGTGCCAGCAGCCCCGAAGCGACTGGAAACACCATATATTTT.